The 6 T cell receptor beta chains given below trace back to one sample, sequenced in a study of molecular identifiers for immune sequencing clone quantification. TCRdb analysed the PCR reads with MiXCR anew, one entry per CDR3 protein. The sample consists of about 630,000 distinct CDR3 sequences, about 25% of them appearing once. Sequencing input: naive CD8+ T cells from blood, with Jurkat cell RNA spiked in. Regarding subset: FACS-sorted CD8+CD4-CCR7+CD45RA+ naive T cells. These receptors originate from a human donor in good health. Some libraries in this study had Jurkat cell RNA spiked in.

The J gene is TRBJ1-2, the V gene TRBV5-3; 7 bases line up with TRBD1. TRBV5-3 belongs to the ORF category, with a function that is uncertain. This CDR3 is built from 14 residues. Losses at the gene ends were 8 bases for V and 3 bases for J; bases not matched to a gene: 10. This chain's CDR3 is CASRYRGSDYGYTF. As DNA, the CDR3 is TGTGCCAGCAGATACAGGGGTAGCGACTATGGCTACACCTTC.

This clonotype was counted only a few times. The chain's CDR3 is CASTSGSLEGYTF. CDR3 nucleotides: TGTGCCAGCACCTCTGGGTCCCTTGAGGGCTACACCTTC. The chain employs TRBV12-3 or TRBV12-4 and TRBJ1-2; D is unclear. The V end was cut by 7 bases, the J end by 8 bases, with 17 bases between. This CDR3 is built from 13 residues.

This clonotype was counted many times. V is TRBV7-9 and J is TRBJ2-7; 9 bases are a match to TRBD2. V lost 5 bases, J lost 3 bases, and 8 bases stayed unmatched. The germline CDR1 and CDR2 sequences are SEHNR and FQNEAQ (reference sequence). The CDR3 is 15 amino acids. CDR3 coding DNA: TGTGCCAGCAGCCCGGGTTTAGCGGGAGACTACGAGCAGTACTTC. It translates to CASSPGLAGDYEQYF.

Note on this clonotype: This may come from a read error, since a much larger clone is one base off. The CDR3 DNA reads as TGTGCCGGCAGTACCCGGGACGGGGAGCGGGATACGCAGTATTTT. It translates to CAGSTRDGERDTQYF. This chain connects TRBV6-5 to TRBJ2-3, with D perhaps given as TRBD1 or TRBD2 (5 bases each). Germline V lookup: CDR1 MNHEY, CDR2 SVGAGI. The CDR3 has 15 amino acids.

Comments on this clonotype: A single base separates this from a much larger clone, so it may be a read error. This rearrangement joins TRBV29-1 to TRBJ2-5; unclear D gene. The CDR3 extends over 14 amino acids. The germline gives CDR1 SQVTM, CDR2 ANQGSEA. The CDR3 DNA follows: TGCAGCGTTGAAGTGCCAGGTTGGGCTGAGACCCGGTACTTC. As protein: CSVEVPGWAETRYF. The complete variable domain, with remaining parts taken from reference TRBV29-1 and TRBJ2-5, reads SAVISQKPSRDICQRGTSLTIQCQVDSQVTMMFWYRQQPGQSLTLIATANQGSEATYESGFVIDKFPISRPNLTFSTLTVSNMSPEDSSIYLCSVEVPGWAETRYFGPGTRLLVL.

In this sample, this clonotype turned up a few times. The V gene is TRBV7-9, the J gene TRBJ2-7; D is possibly TRBD2 (5 bases). This CDR3 is built from 14 residues. Germline lookup yields CDR1 SEHNR and CDR2 FQNEAQ (reference sequence). V dropped 6 bases and J dropped 0 bases, with 12 bases sitting between them. The CDR3 nucleotides are TGTGCCAGCAGGGATGGACTGATCTCCTACGAGCAGTACTTC. Translated, it gives CASRDGLISYEQYF.